These 22 T cell receptor beta chains were sequenced from one sample in a study of blood T cell repertoires in COVID-19. The protocol was immunoSEQ multiplex PCR, while the TCRdb copy is restricted to in-frame clones and leaves out a portion. This sample has a few hundred thousand clones, with 87% found just once. Sequenced sample: PBMCs or T cells enriched from blood (not recorded which). All receptors come from a woman aged 45-65 years who had recovered from COVID-19.

The chain has TRBV2 and TRBJ2-2, with TRBD2 matching 8 bases. J gave up 2 bases and V 4 bases, and 3 bases lay outside the gene matches. The CDR3 totals 15 residues. Germline V gene lookup returns CDR1 SNHLY and CDR2 FYNNEI. The CDR3 bases are TGTGCCAGCAGTGTCGCGGGGGGCAACACCGGGGAGCTGTTTTTT. Translated: CASSVAGGNTGELFF.

The chain recombines TRBV19 with TRBJ1-2, with D possibly matching TRBD1 (5 bases). This CDR3 region has 15 residues. Trimming cost V 3 bases and J 4 bases, with 15 bases left between them. In germline, CDR1 is LNHDA, CDR2 SQIVND (reference sequence). The CDR3 sequence: CASSIGGSFGYGYTF. CDR3 nucleotides: TGTGCCAGTAGTATCGGGGGAAGTTTCGGCTATGGCTACACCTTC.

The chain recombines TRBV28 with TRBJ2-1; tentatively, D is TRBD2 (5 bases). The germline gives CDR1 MDHEN, CDR2 SYDVKM. The CDR3 is made up of 15 amino acids. V was cut by 3 bases and J by 5 bases, with 14 bases left in between. In DNA, the CDR3 is TGTGCCAGCAGTTTGTCTGCGGGTGTGAACAATGAGCAGTTCTTC. Its translation is CASSLSAGVNNEQFF.

The rearrangement uses TRBV2 and TRBJ2-3, with D perhaps TRBD2 (6 bases). The CDR3 runs 15 residues. V lost 11 bases and J 2 bases, leaving 20 bases between the germline ends. Germline loops: CDR1 SNHLY, CDR2 FYNNEI. CDR3 amino acids: CAARRRGVFTDTQYF. The CDR3 nucleotides are TGTGCCGCCCGACGACGCGGGGTATTCACAGATACGCAGTATTTT.

The chain joins TRBV4-1 to TRBJ1-2, with D uncertain. Trimming cost V 1 base and J 1 base, with 10 bases left between them. CDR1 is MGHRA and CDR2 is YSYEKL in the germline V gene. CDR3 length: 15 residues. The DNA for the CDR3 is TGCGCCAGCAGCCAAGCGGACGGGATTAACTATGGCTACACCTTC. Translation: CASSQADGINYGYTF.

This clone was seen more than once but under ten times. The J gene is TRBJ2-1, the V gene TRBV6-6; 16 nucleotides line up with TRBD2. The CDR3 spans 17 residues. Trimming took 8 bases from V and 7 from J; bases not matched to a gene: 11. Germline CDR1 and CDR2: MNHNY and SVGAGI (reference sequence). CDR3 amino acids: CASGPSGLAGGRNEQFF. The CDR3 DNA follows: TGTGCCAGCGGTCCGTCGGGACTAGCGGGGGGGAGAAATGAGCAGTTCTTC.

V usage is TRBV5-5 and J usage is TRBJ1-6; 8 bases line up with TRBD1. In germline, CDR1 is SGHKS, CDR2 YYEKEE (reference sequence). Trimming at V came to 6 bases and at J to 10 bases, leaving 12 bases not matched to a gene. The CDR3 runs 15 residues. The CDR3 protein is CASTLPGQGKSPLHF. CDR3 coding DNA: TGTGCCAGCACCCTTCCCGGACAGGGAAAGTCACCCCTCCACTTT.

The chain recombines TRBV30 with TRBJ2-2; D is perhaps TRBD2 (7 bases). CDR3 length: 15 amino acids. V gave up 3 bases and J gave up 6 bases, with 17 bases separating them. The germline V gene encodes CDR1 GTSNPN and CDR2 SVGIG (reference sequence). This chain's CDR3 is CAWSGGTAGAGELFF. In DNA form, the CDR3 reads TGTGCCTGGAGCGGGGGGACGGCAGGGGCCGGGGAGCTGTTTTTT.

The CDR3 here is CASSPGDYYEQYF. The CDR3 region has the DNA TGTGCCAGCAGCCCTGGGGACTACTACGAGCAGTACTTC. This chain links TRBV4-2 with TRBJ2-7; 7 nucleotides line up with TRBD2. V shed 4 bases, J shed 3 bases, and the junction held 3 bases outside the gene matches. The CDR3 covers 13 residues. CDR1 is LGHNA, CDR2 YNFKEQ, per germline.

This chain connects TRBV6-1 to TRBJ2-2; 8 bases match TRBD1. Germline values: CDR1 MNHNS, CDR2 SASEGT. The V segment lost 2 bases and the J segment 6 bases; nucleotides outside the gene matches: 2. The CDR3 extends over 14 amino acids. The CDR3 is CASSETGQAGELFF. CDR3 DNA: TGTGCCAGCAGTGAAACGGGACAGGCCGGGGAGCTGTTTTTT.

The chain uses TRBV30 and TRBJ2-1; no firm D call. From germline, CDR1 is GTSNPN and CDR2 SVGIG (reference sequence). The V end lost 2 bases, the J end lost 8 bases, and 7 bases lay between the germline ends. The CDR3 is made up of 11 amino acids. CDR3 nucleotides: TGTGCCTGGAGTCTATCGCATGAGCAGTTCTTC. Translating gives CAWSLSHEQFF.

The chain joins TRBV7-3 to TRBJ2-1; weak D call: TRBD2 (5 bases). CDR1 and CDR2 from the germline V gene are SGHTA and FQGTGA. The CDR3 covers 13 residues. V lost 0 bases, J lost 8 bases, and 8 bases lay in between. The CDR3 DNA sequence: TGTGCCAGCAGCTTAACAGCGGCGGATGAGCAGTTCTTC. Protein product: CASSLTAADEQFF.

The chain carries TRBV5-5 and TRBJ1-4; 9 bases are shared with TRBD1. The CDR3 is made up of 18 amino acids. V lost 3 bases to trimming and J lost 10 bases; unmatched junction nucleotides: 19. CDR1 and CDR2 (germline): SGHKS, YYEKEE (reference sequence). CDR3 nucleotides: TGTGCCAGCAGCTCCGAATCCAACACCGGGACAGGGTCTGTAAAACTGTTTTTT. Encoded protein: CASSSESNTGTGSVKLFF.

This clone has just a few counts. The J gene is TRBJ1-1, the V gene TRBV3-1 (or the pseudogene TRBV3-2); no clear D gene. The V and J ends lost 3 bases and 3 bases respectively, with 5 bases between them. The germline CDR1 and CDR2 sequences are LGHDT and YNNKEL (reference sequence). This CDR3 is 12 amino acids long. The DNA for the CDR3 is TGTGCCAGCAGCCAGGGCCACACTGAAGCTTTCTTT. The encoded protein is CASSQGHTEAFF.

The V call is TRBV9, the J call TRBJ2-2; 8 bases agree with TRBD2. This CDR3 contains 15 residues. J gave up 13 bases and V 4 bases, and 15 bases lay outside the gene matches. Germline CDR1 is SGDLS and CDR2 is YYNGEE. CDR3 DNA sequence: TGTGCCAGCAGCTCAGGGACTAGTAAGAAAGGGTCGCTGTTTTTT. Amino acids: CASSSGTSKKGSLFF.

The J gene is TRBJ2-2, the V gene TRBV11-2; TRBD1 might be the D (6 bases). CDR3 size: 16 residues. The germline V and J ends were trimmed by 5 bases and 2 bases, with 15 bases remaining between them. Germline-derived CDR1 and CDR2 are SGHAT and FQNNGV. CDR3: CASSTSQGTNTGELFF. CDR3 nucleotide sequence: TGTGCCAGCAGCACTTCACAGGGAACCAACACCGGGGAGCTGTTTTTT.

The chain couples TRBV5-5 to TRBJ1-2, with a weak D call TRBD1 (5 bases). V shed 6 bases and J shed 1 base, with 13 bases lying between them. The CDR3 extends over 14 amino acids. Germline V gives CDR1 SGHKS, CDR2 YYEKEE (reference sequence). The CDR3 loop reads CASNRQNNNYGYTF. The DNA of the CDR3 is TGTGCCAGCAACCGACAGAACAATAACTATGGCTACACCTTC. Variable domain in full (rest from reference TRBV5-5 and TRBJ1-2): DAGVTQSPTHLIKTRGQQVTLRCSPISGHKSVSWYQQVLGQGPQFIFQYYEKEERGRGNFPDRFSARQFPNYSSELNVNALLLGDSALYLCASNRQNNNYGYTFGSGTRLTVV.

This chain uses TRBV29-1 with TRBJ1-5; no firm D call. Per the germline V gene, CDR1 is SQVTM and CDR2 is ANQGSEA. V was clipped by 4 bases and J by 1 base, with 8 bases between them. The CDR3 loop spans 13 amino acids. The CDR3 loop is CSVAARSNQPQHF. The CDR3, as DNA: TGCAGCGTTGCCGCCCGGAGCAATCAGCCCCAGCATTTT.

V and J are TRBV30 and TRBJ1-1; D is unclear. In germline, CDR1 is GTSNPN, CDR2 SVGIG (reference sequence). The germline V and J ends were trimmed by 3 bases and 4 bases, with 12 bases remaining between them. The CDR3 has 13 residues. The CDR3 region is CAWSKPHFTEAFF. CDR3 coding DNA: TGTGCCTGGAGCAAGCCTCATTTCACTGAAGCTTTCTTT.

This clone is a singleton in its sample. The CDR3 here is CASSLAAEYEKLFF. The CDR3 bases are TGTGCCAGCAGCTTAGCGGCAGAATATGAAAAACTGTTTTTT. This sequence joins TRBV7-9 and TRBJ1-4; no definite D call. The V gene lost 0 bases and the J gene lost 6 bases, with 8 bases spanning the gap. Looked up from germline, CDR1 is SEHNR and CDR2 is FQNEAQ (reference sequence). The length of the CDR3 is 14 residues.

Only one count was recorded for this clone. The V gene is TRBV11-2, the J gene TRBJ2-5; 13 nucleotides line up with TRBD2. The CDR3 has 16 amino acids. Germline assignment: CDR1 SGHAT and CDR2 FQNNGV. Losses at the gene ends were 1 base for V and 4 bases for J; bases not matched to a gene: 3. CDR3 loop: CASSLGLAGGGETQYF. CDR3 coding DNA: TGTGCCAGCAGCTTAGGACTAGCGGGGGGTGGAGAGACCCAGTACTTC.

The V call is TRBV5-6, the J call TRBJ1-2; 10 positions agree with TRBD1. V lost 4 bases, J lost 7 bases, and 10 bases stayed unmatched. Germline V gene lookup returns CDR1 SGHDT and CDR2 YYEEEE. The CDR3 is made up of 15 amino acids. CDR3: CASSAGTGAWIGYTF. The CDR3 bases are TGTGCCAGCAGCGCCGGGACAGGGGCTTGGATTGGCTACACCTTC.